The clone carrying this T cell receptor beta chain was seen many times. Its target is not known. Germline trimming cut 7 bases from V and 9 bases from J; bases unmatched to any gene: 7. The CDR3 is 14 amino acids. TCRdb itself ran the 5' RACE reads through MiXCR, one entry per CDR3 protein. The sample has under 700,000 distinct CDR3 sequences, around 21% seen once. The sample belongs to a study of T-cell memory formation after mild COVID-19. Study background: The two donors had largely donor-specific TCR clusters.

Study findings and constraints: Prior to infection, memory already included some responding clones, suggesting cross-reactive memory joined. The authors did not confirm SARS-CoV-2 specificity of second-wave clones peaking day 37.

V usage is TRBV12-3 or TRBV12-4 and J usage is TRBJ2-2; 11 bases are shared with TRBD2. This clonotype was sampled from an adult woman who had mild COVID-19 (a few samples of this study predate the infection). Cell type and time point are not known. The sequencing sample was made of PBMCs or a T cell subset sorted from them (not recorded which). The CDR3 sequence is CASTVSGRARELFF. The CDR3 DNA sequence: TGTGCCAGCACCGTTAGCGGGAGGGCCCGGGAGCTGTTTTTT.